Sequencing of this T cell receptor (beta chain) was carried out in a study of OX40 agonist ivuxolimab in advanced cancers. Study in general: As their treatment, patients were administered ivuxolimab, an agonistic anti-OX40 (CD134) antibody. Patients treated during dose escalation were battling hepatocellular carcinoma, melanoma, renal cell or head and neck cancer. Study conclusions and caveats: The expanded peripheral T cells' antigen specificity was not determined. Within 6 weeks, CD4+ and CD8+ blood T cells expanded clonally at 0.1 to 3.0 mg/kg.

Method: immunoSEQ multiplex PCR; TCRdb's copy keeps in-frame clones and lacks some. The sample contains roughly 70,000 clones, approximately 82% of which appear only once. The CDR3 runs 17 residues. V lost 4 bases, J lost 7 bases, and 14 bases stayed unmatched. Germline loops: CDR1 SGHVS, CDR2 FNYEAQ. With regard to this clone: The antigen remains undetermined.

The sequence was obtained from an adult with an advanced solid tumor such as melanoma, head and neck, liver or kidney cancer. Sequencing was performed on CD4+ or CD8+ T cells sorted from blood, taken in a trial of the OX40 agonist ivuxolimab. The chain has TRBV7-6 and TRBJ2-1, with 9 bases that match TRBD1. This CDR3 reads CASSSQRGTGSLNEQFF. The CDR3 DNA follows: TGTGCCAGCAGCTCCCAACGCGGGACAGGGTCTTTAAATGAGCAGTTCTTC. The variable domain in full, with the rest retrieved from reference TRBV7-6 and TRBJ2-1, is GAGVSQSPRYKVTKRGQDVALRCDPISGHVSLYWYRQALGQGPEFLTYFNYEAQQDKSGLPNDRFSAERPEGSISTLTIQRTEQRDSAMYRCASSSQRGTGSLNEQFFGPGTRLTVL.